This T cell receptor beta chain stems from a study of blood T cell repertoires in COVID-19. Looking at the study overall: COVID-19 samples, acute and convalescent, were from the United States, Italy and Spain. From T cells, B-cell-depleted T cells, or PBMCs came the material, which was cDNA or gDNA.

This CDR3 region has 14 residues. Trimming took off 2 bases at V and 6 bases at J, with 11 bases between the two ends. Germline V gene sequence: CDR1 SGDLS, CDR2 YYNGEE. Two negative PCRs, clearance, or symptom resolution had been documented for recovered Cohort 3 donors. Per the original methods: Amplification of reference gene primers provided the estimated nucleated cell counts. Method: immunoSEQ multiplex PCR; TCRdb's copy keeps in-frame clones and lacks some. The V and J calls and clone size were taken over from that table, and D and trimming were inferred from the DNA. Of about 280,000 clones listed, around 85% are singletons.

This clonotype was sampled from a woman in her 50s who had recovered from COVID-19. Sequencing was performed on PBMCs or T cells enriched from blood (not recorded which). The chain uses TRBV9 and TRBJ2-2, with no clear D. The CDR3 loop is CASSVRLVAGELFF. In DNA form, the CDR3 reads TGTGCCAGCAGCGTTCGTCTCGTAGCCGGGGAGCTGTTTTTT.